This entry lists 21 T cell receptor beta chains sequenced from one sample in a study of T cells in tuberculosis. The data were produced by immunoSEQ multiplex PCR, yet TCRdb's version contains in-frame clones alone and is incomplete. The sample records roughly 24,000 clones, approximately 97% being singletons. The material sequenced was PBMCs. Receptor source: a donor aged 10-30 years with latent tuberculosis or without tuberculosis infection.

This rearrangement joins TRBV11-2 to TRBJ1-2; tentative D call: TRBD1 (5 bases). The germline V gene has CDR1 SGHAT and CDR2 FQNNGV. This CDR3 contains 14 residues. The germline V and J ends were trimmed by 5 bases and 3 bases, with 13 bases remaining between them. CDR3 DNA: TGTGCCAGCAGCCCGGACGGGGGGGACTATGGCTACACCTTC. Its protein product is CASSPDGGDYGYTF.

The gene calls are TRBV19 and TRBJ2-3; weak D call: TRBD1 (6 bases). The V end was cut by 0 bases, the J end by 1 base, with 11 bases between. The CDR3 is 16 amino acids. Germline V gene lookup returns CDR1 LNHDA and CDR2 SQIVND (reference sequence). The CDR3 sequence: CASSIDQGSGTDTQYF. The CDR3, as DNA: TGTGCCAGTAGTATAGACCAGGGGAGCGGCACAGATACGCAGTATTTT. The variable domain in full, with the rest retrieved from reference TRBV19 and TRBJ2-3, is DGGITQSPKYLFRKEGQNVTLSCEQNLNHDAMYWYRQDPGQGLRLIYYSQIVNDFQKGDIAEGYSVSREKKESFPLTVTSAQKNPTAFYLCASSIDQGSGTDTQYFGPGTRLTVL.

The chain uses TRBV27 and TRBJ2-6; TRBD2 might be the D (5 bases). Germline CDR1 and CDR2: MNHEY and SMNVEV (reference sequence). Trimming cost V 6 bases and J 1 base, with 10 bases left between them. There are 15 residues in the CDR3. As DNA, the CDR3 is TGTGCCAGCAGAACGGGATTATCTGGGGCCAACGTCCTGACTTTC. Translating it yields CASRTGLSGANVLTF.

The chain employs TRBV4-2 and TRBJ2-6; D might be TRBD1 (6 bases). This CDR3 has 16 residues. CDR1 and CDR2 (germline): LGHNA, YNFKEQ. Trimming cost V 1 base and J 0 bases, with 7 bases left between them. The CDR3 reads CASSQGGGSGANVLTF. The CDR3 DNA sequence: TGTGCCAGCAGCCAAGGAGGGGGCTCTGGGGCCAACGTCCTGACTTTC.

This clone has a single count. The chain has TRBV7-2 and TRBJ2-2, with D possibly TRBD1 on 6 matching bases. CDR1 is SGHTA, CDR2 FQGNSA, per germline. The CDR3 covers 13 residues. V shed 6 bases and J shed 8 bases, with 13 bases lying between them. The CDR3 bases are TGTGCCAGCAGTTCATTAACAGGGGGGGAGCTGTTTTTT. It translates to CASSSLTGGELFF.

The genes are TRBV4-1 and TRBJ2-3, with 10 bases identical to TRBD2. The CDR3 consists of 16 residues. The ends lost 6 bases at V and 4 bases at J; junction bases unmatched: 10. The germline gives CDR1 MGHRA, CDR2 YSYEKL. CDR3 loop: CASRPHSGGTPDTQYF. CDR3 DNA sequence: TGCGCCAGCAGACCCCATAGCGGGGGGACCCCAGATACGCAGTATTTT.

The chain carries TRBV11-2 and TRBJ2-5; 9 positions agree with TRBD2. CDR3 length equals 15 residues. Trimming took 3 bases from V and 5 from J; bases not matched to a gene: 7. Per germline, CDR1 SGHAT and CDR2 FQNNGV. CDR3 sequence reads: CASSFGGGASETQYF. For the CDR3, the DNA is TGTGCCAGCAGCTTCGGCGGGGGGGCCTCGGAGACCCAGTACTTC.

This CDR3 is CASSVLGSDTEAFF. The CDR3 coding sequence is TGTGCCAGCAGTGTGCTGGGGAGTGACACTGAAGCTTTCTTT. The chain carries TRBV2 and TRBJ1-1; D unresolved. Trimming stripped 4 bases from V and 3 bases from J, with 12 bases between. CDR3 size: 14 residues. Germline V gene lookup returns CDR1 SNHLY and CDR2 FYNNEI.

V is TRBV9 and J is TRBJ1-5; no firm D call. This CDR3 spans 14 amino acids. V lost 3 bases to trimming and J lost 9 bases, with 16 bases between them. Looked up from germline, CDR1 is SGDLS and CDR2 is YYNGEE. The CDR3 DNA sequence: TGTGCCAGCAGCGGTGACGGGTCGAAGCGGCCCCAGCATTTT. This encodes CASSGDGSKRPQHF. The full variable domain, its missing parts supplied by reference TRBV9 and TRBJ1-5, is DSGVTQTPKHLITATGQRVTLRCSPRSGDLSVYWYQQSLDQGLQFLIQYYNGEERAKGNILERFSAQQFPDLHSELNLSSLELGDSALYFCASSGDGSKRPQHFGDGTRLSIL.

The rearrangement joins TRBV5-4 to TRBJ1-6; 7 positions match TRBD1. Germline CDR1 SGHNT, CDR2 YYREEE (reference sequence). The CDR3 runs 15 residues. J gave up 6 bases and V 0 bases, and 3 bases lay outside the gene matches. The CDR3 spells CASSLEPGGNSPLHF. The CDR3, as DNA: TGTGCCAGCAGCTTGGAGCCAGGGGGTAATTCACCCCTCCACTTT. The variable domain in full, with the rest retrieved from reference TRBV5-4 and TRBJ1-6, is ETGVTQSPTHLIKTRGQQVTLRCSSQSGHNTVSWYQQALGQGPQFIFQYYREEENGRGNFPPRFSGLQFPNYSSELNVNALELDDSALYLCASSLEPGGNSPLHFGNGTRLTVT.

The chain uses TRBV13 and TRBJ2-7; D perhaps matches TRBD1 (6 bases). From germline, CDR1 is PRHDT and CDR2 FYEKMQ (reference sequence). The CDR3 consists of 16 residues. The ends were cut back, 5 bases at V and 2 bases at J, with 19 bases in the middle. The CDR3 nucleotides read TGTGCCAGCAGCGCCAACGGGACACCGGCTCCCTACGAGCAGTACTTC. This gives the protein CASSANGTPAPYEQYF.

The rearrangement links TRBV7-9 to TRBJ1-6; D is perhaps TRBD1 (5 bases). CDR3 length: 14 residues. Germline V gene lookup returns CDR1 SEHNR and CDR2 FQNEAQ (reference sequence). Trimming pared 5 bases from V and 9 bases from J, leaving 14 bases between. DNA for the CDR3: TGTGCCAGCAGCGGGACCGGGGGTGCTTCACCCCTCCACTTT. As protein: CASSGTGGASPLHF. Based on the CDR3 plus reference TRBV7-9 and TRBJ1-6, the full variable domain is DTGVSQNPRHKITKRGQNVTFRCDPISEHNRLYWYRQTLGQGPEFLTYFQNEAQLEKSRLLSDRFSAERPKGSFSTLEIQRTEQGDSAMYLCASSGTGGASPLHFGNGTRLTVT.

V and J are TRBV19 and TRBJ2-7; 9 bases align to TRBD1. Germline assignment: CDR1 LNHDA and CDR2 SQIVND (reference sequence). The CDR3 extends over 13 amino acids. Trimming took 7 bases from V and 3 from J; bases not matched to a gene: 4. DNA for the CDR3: TGTGCCAGTACCACGGGACAGGGCTACGAGCAGTACTTC. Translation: CASTTGQGYEQYF.

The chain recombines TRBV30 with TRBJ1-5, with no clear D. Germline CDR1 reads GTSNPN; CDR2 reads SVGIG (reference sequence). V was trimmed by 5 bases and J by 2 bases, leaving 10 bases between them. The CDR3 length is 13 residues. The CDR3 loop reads CAWGGVGNQPQHF. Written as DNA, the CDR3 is TGTGCCTGGGGCGGGGTGGGCAATCAGCCCCAGCATTTT.

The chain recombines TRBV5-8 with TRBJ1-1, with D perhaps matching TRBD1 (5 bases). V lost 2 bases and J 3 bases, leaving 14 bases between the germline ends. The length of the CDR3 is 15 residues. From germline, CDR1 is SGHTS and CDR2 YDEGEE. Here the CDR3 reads CASSLGGGSHTEAFF. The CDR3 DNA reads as TGTGCCAGCAGCTTAGGTGGGGGGTCCCACACTGAAGCTTTCTTT.

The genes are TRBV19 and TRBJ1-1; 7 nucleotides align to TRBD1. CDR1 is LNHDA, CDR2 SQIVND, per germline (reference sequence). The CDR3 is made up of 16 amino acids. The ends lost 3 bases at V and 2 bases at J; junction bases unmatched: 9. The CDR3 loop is CASSIGTVASNTEAFF. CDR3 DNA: TGTGCCAGTAGTATTGGGACAGTTGCCTCAAACACTGAAGCTTTCTTT.

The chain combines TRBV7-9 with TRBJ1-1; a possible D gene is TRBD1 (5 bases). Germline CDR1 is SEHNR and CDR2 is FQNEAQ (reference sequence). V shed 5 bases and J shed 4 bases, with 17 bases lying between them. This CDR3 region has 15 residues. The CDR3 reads CASSTGPGGGTEAFF. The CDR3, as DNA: TGTGCCAGCAGCACGGGGCCAGGCGGGGGCACTGAAGCTTTCTTT.

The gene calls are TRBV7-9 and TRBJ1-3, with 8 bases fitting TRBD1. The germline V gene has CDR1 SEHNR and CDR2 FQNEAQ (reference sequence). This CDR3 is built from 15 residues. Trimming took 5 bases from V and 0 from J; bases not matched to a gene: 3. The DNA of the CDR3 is TGTGCCAGCAGCAACGGGACAGGCTCTGGAAACACCATATATTTT. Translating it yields CASSNGTGSGNTIYF.

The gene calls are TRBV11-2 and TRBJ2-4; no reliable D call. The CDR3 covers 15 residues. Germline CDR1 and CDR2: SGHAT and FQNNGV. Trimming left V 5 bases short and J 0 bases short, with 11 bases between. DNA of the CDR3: TGTGCCAGCAGCACATCTTTTCGAGCCAAAAACATTCAGTACTTC. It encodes CASSTSFRAKNIQYF.

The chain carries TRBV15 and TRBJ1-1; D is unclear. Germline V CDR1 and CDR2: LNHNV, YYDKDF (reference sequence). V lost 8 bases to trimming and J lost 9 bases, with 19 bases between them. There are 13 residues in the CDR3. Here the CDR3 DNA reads TGTGCCACCGAGGCTCCCCCAAGGCCCCAAGCTTTCTTT. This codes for CATEAPPRPQAFF. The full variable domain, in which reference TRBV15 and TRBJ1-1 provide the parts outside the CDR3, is DAMVIQNPRYQVTQFGKPVTLSCSQTLNHNVMYWYQQKSSQAPKLLFHYYDKDFNNEADTPDNFQSRRPNTSFCFLDIRSPGLGDTAMYLCATEAPPRPQAFFGQGTRLTVV.

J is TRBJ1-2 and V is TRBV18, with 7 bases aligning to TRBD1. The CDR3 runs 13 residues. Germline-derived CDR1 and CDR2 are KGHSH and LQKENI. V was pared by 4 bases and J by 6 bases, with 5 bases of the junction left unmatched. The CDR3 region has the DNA TGTGCCAGCTCACAGGGACAGAACAATGGCTACACCTTC. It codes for CASSQGQNNGYTF.